Below are 27 T cell receptor beta chains sequenced from a single sample in a study of blood T cell repertoires in COVID-19. Clones were sequenced by immunoSEQ multiplex PCR, and TCRdb holds only the in-frame ones, with some missing. Of over 120,000 clones in the sample, roughly 80% were seen once. Sequencing was performed on peripheral blood. The receptors were sampled from a woman aged 55-75 years with acute or convalescent COVID-19.

The chain is built from TRBV11-2 and TRBJ2-2; 7 bases are shared with TRBD1. V was clipped by 5 bases and J by 2 bases; unmatched bases: 8. The CDR3 is made up of 16 amino acids. The germline V gene has CDR1 SGHAT and CDR2 FQNNGV. In nucleotides, the CDR3 is TGTGCCAGCAGCCGAGCAGGGGGATTAAACACCGGGGAGCTGTTTTTT. Translating it yields CASSRAGGLNTGELFF.

This rearrangement joins TRBV27 to TRBJ2-5; 7 bases align to TRBD1. V was pared by 2 bases and J by 8 bases, with 5 bases of the junction left unmatched. Per the germline V gene, CDR1 is MNHEY and CDR2 is SMNVEV (reference sequence). The CDR3 consists of 13 residues. CDR3 residues: CASSLVDRATQYF. The CDR3 bases are TGTGCCAGCAGTTTAGTAGACAGGGCTACCCAGTACTTC.

The chain employs TRBV7-2 and TRBJ2-7; TRBD2 aligns across 7 bases. J gave up 3 bases and V 6 bases, and 5 bases lay outside the gene matches. The CDR3 runs 13 residues. The germline V gene has CDR1 SGHTA and CDR2 FQGNSA. CDR3 sequence reads: CASSSSGSYEQYF. CDR3 bases: TGTGCCAGCAGTTCTAGCGGCAGCTACGAGCAGTACTTC.

CDR3 sequence: CASSSREAGGEQYF. For the CDR3, the DNA is TGTGCCAGCAGCTCCCGGGAGGCGGGTGGAGAGCAGTACTTC. The rearrangement links TRBV5-4 to TRBJ2-7, with 7 bases fitting TRBD2. The CDR3 spans 14 residues. Trimming took 3 bases from V and 7 from J; bases not matched to a gene: 10. Germline values: CDR1 SGHNT, CDR2 YYREEE (reference sequence).

The gene calls are TRBV25-1 and TRBJ2-3, with D unresolved. The V gene's germline CDR1 is MGHDK and CDR2 SYGVNS. This CDR3 contains 15 residues. V was trimmed by 2 bases and J by 4 bases, leaving 13 bases between them. The CDR3 DNA reads TGTGCCAGCAGTGAAGTCCAGTCCTCAGCAGATACGCAGTATTTT. Translated, it gives CASSEVQSSADTQYF. Variable domain in full (rest from reference TRBV25-1 and TRBJ2-3): EADIYQTPRYLVIGTGKKITLECSQTMGHDKMYWYQQDPGMELHLIHYSYGVNSTEKGDLSSESTVSRIRTEHFPLTLESARPSHTSQYLCASSEVQSSADTQYFGPGTRLTVL.

This chain uses TRBV19 with TRBJ2-3; weak D call: TRBD1 (6 bases). This CDR3 is 16 amino acids long. Germline V gene sequence: CDR1 LNHDA, CDR2 SQIVND (reference sequence). Trimming removed 6 bases from V and 2 bases from J, with 18 bases in between. Here the CDR3 DNA reads TGTGCCAGTAGCCACACGGGACAAGGCCTCACAGATACGCAGTATTTT. It is translated as CASSHTGQGLTDTQYF.

About this clone itself: Other DNA sequences in this specimen translate into the identical CDR3. This chain connects TRBV11-2 to TRBJ2-1; 7 bases match TRBD2. V shed 5 bases, J shed 6 bases, and the junction held 7 bases outside the gene matches. The V gene's germline CDR1 is SGHAT and CDR2 FQNNGV. This CDR3 is 14 amino acids long. CDR3 sequence: CASSLSGRGNEQFF. CDR3 nucleotide sequence: TGTGCCAGCAGCCTCTCGGGGAGGGGCAATGAGCAGTTCTTC.

This clone was detected only once. V and J are TRBV4-2 and TRBJ2-1, with a tentative D call TRBD2 (5 bases). The CDR3 is 17 amino acids. Trimming cost V 0 bases and J 0 bases, with 12 bases left between them. Germline CDR1 is LGHNA and CDR2 is YNFKEQ. The CDR3 bases are TGTGCCAGCAGCCAAGACAGACTACTAAGCTCCTACAATGAGCAGTTCTTC. It encodes CASSQDRLLSSYNEQFF.

The J gene is TRBJ2-1, the V gene TRBV4-3; 14 bases are shared with TRBD2. Per the germline V gene, CDR1 is LGHNA and CDR2 is YSLEER. The CDR3 extends over 17 amino acids. V shed 0 bases and J 9 bases; nucleotides not matched to a gene: 7. The CDR3 spells CASSQDVGLAGVSEQFF. In nucleotides, the CDR3 is TGCGCCAGCAGCCAAGATGTGGGACTAGCGGGAGTTAGTGAGCAGTTCTTC.

The chain employs TRBV7-2 and TRBJ2-2; weak D call: TRBD2 (5 bases). V shed 0 bases and J shed 6 bases, with 26 bases lying between them. The CDR3 has 20 amino acids. In germline, CDR1 is SGHTA, CDR2 FQGNSA. CDR3 protein: CASSLASGLLTRTGSGELFF. The DNA of the CDR3 is TGTGCCAGCAGCTTAGCTTCGGGTTTACTCACAAGGACGGGGTCCGGGGAGCTGTTTTTT.

The rearrangement uses TRBV30 and TRBJ1-1, with D perhaps matching TRBD1 (6 bases). The V end was cut by 0 bases, the J end by 6 bases, with 29 bases between. Germline-derived CDR1 and CDR2 are GTSNPN and SVGIG (reference sequence). The CDR3 length is 19 residues. The CDR3 DNA reads TGTGCCTGGAGTGTACTCCTCGGGGGGCGGCCTTTGAAGGACGCTGAAGCTTTCTTT. Protein: CAWSVLLGGRPLKDAEAFF.

This chain connects TRBV6-2 or TRBV6-3 to TRBJ2-1; 14 bases line up with TRBD2. Looked up from germline, CDR1 is MNHEY and CDR2 is SVGEGT. The J segment lost 10 bases and the V segment lost 2 bases, leaving 7 bases of the junction unmatched. The CDR3 has 16 amino acids. The CDR3 reads CASSYRLAGGPREQFF. The CDR3 nucleotides are TGTGCCAGCAGTTACAGACTAGCGGGAGGGCCGAGAGAGCAGTTCTTC.

V usage is TRBV2 and J usage is TRBJ1-1; 8 bases align to TRBD1. The CDR3 is made up of 16 amino acids. The germline gives CDR1 SNHLY, CDR2 FYNNEI. The V gene end was trimmed by 5 bases and the J gene end by 5 bases; junction bases not matched to a gene: 13. The CDR3 spells CASSLTWTGFGTEAFF. The CDR3 bases are TGTGCCAGCAGTCTGACCTGGACAGGGTTCGGAACTGAAGCTTTCTTT. Full variable domain (rest looked up from reference TRBV2 and TRBJ1-1): EPEVTQTPSHQVTQMGQEVILRCVPISNHLYFYWYRQILGQKVEFLVSFYNNEISEKSEIFDDQFSVERPDGSNFTLKIRSTKLEDSAMYFCASSLTWTGFGTEAFFGQGTRLTVV.

The rearrangement joins TRBV10-3 to TRBJ1-4; 10 bases are a match to TRBD1. J gave up 2 bases and V 3 bases, and 6 bases lay outside the gene matches. There are 17 residues in the CDR3. Germline lookup yields CDR1 ENHRY and CDR2 SYGVKD. CDR3 bases: TGTGCCATCAGTGAACGGGACAGGGGAACGACTAATGAAAAACTGTTTTTT. Translated, it gives CAISERDRGTTNEKLFF.

V usage is TRBV27 and J usage is TRBJ2-2; D gene unclear. CDR3 size: 15 residues. Germline CDR1 reads MNHEY; CDR2 reads SMNVEV (reference sequence). Trimming removed 1 base at V and 5 bases at J, with 11 bases between. CDR3 residues: CASSLFDARTGELFF. The CDR3 DNA follows: TGTGCCAGCAGTTTATTTGACGCCAGGACCGGGGAGCTGTTTTTT.

The V gene is TRBV2, the J gene TRBJ2-1; D perhaps matches TRBD2 (6 bases). The CDR3 runs to 13 residues. Deletions cut 11 bases from V and 10 bases from J, with 21 bases between. Germline V lookup: CDR1 SNHLY, CDR2 FYNNEI. CDR3 DNA: TGTGCCTTAAGTGAATACGGCGGGAACGAGCAGTTCTTC. Its translation is CALSEYGGNEQFF.

The chain combines TRBV11-3 with TRBJ2-1; weak D call: TRBD2 (7 bases). V lost 1 base and J lost 5, with 12 bases in between. Per germline, CDR1 SGHNT and CDR2 YENEEA. The CDR3 has 15 amino acids. The CDR3 protein is CASSLAPGGHNEQFF. DNA of the CDR3: TGTGCCAGCAGCTTAGCCCCCGGGGGGCACAATGAGCAGTTCTTC.

This clone was observed a handful of times. This chain uses TRBV7-3 with TRBJ2-3; D remains unclear. V lost 1 base to trimming and J lost 2 bases, with 4 bases between them. CDR1 is SGHTA and CDR2 is FQGTGA in the germline V gene. There are 13 residues in the CDR3. CDR3 protein: CASSLINTDTQYF. The CDR3 DNA reads as TGTGCCAGCAGCTTAATAAACACAGATACGCAGTATTTT.

The CDR3 nucleotides read TGTGCCAGCAGCTTTACTAGCGGGACGTCCGGGGAGCTGTTTTTT. Translating gives CASSFTSGTSGELFF. The chain joins TRBV5-6 to TRBJ2-2; 10 nucleotides match TRBD2. The CDR3 is 15 residues long. Germline V gene data show CDR1 as SGHDT and CDR2 as YYEEEE. Losses at the gene ends were 2 bases for V and 6 bases for J; bases not matched to a gene: 4.

The CDR3 DNA reads as TGTGCCAGCAGTTTATCTTGGGACAGGGTCGGCTATGGCTACACCTTC. As protein: CASSLSWDRVGYGYTF. The chain uses TRBV28 and TRBJ1-2; 9 bases fit TRBD1. The CDR3 contains 16 residues. Trimming removed 1 base from V and 4 bases from J; junction bases left unmatched: 7. CDR1 MDHEN and CDR2 SYDVKM come from the germline V gene.

This clone appeared a few times. The chain is built from TRBV11-2 and TRBJ2-7; perhaps TRBD1 as D (5 bases). This CDR3 has 13 residues. V lost 5 bases and J 4 bases, leaving 12 bases between the germline ends. Germline CDR1 SGHAT, CDR2 FQNNGV. CDR3 coding DNA: TGTGCCAGCAGCGCCGGACAAGTGTACGAGCAGTACTTC. Amino acids: CASSAGQVYEQYF.

The chain has TRBV30 and TRBJ1-5, with TRBD1 matching 8 bases. From germline, CDR1 is GTSNPN and CDR2 SVGIG (reference sequence). J was trimmed by 2 bases and V by 2 bases; bases with no gene match: 2. The CDR3 covers 14 residues. The CDR3 nucleotides are TGTGCCTGGAGTCCAGGGGGCGGCAATCAGCCCCAGCATTTT. Translation gives CAWSPGGGNQPQHF.

This chain joins TRBV5-1 and TRBJ2-1; 7 bases line up with TRBD2. V shed 2 bases and J 3 bases; nucleotides not matched to a gene: 20. Germline V CDR1 and CDR2: SGHRS, YFSETQ. This CDR3 has 20 amino acids. DNA of the CDR3: TGCGCCAGCAGCTTATTCCACTCTGGGCGCGGGAGTGGTTACTACAATGAGCAGTTCTTC. Its translation is CASSLFHSGRGSGYYNEQFF.

The genes are TRBV20-1 and TRBJ1-1; no reliable D call. Germline CDR1 is DFQATT and CDR2 is SNEGSKA (reference sequence). Trimming took 5 bases from V and 0 from J, leaving 4 bases between them. This CDR3 is 11 amino acids long. The CDR3 reads CSAQMNTEAFF. The CDR3 DNA sequence: TGCAGTGCTCAGATGAACACTGAAGCTTTCTTT.

The CDR3 loop is CATSREGHTDTQYF. Here the CDR3 DNA reads TGTGCCACCTCACGGGAGGGCCACACAGATACGCAGTATTTT. This chain joins TRBV15 and TRBJ2-3; 8 nucleotides line up with TRBD2. With V trimmed by 8 bases and J by 2 bases, 6 bases remained unmatched. Germline V gene lookup returns CDR1 LNHNV and CDR2 YYDKDF (reference sequence). The CDR3 extends over 14 amino acids. The variable domain in full, completed from reference TRBV15 and TRBJ2-3, reads DAMVIQNPRYQVTQFGKPVTLSCSQTLNHNVMYWYQQKSSQAPKLLFHYYDKDFNNEADTPDNFQSRRPNTSFCFLDIRSPGLGDTAMYLCATSREGHTDTQYFGPGTRLTVL.

The gene calls are TRBV6-1 and TRBJ2-3; 10 nucleotides align to TRBD2. The length of the CDR3 is 17 residues. The germline CDR1 and CDR2 sequences are MNHNS and SASEGT. V lost 4 bases, J lost 6 bases, and 13 bases stayed unmatched. CDR3 protein: CASSAANLLAGMDTQYF. CDR3 nucleotides: TGTGCCAGCAGTGCCGCGAACCTACTAGCGGGAATGGATACGCAGTATTTT.

This chain uses TRBV3-1 (or the pseudogene TRBV3-2) with TRBJ2-1; 9 bases map to TRBD1. CDR1 is LGHDT, CDR2 YNNKEL, per germline (reference sequence). CDR3 length equals 16 residues. Trimming cost V 4 bases and J 9 bases; bases outside gene matches: 13. The CDR3 loop reads CASSPSIGTGSGEQFF. CDR3 coding DNA: TGTGCCAGCAGCCCATCCATCGGGACAGGGTCGGGTGAGCAGTTCTTC.